This T cell receptor beta chain was recorded in a study of blood T cells in healthy people across ages. Study-wide findings and caveats: A greater number of naive CD4+ cells and higher diversity distinguished long-lived donors from aged donors. The study regarded diversity estimates from one million T cells as underestimates.

Per sample, a minimum of 6 million PBMCs were isolated. Combining a sample-barcoded 5' primer with a J-beta primer mix, a second PCR ran for roughly 6 to 12 cycles. Tagging of each cDNA molecule was performed by a template-switch adaptor with 12 random nucleotides. TCRdb recomputed calls from the 5' RACE reads with MiXCR, one row per CDR3 protein. The sample lists over a million distinct CDR3 sequences, roughly 59% occurring once. Looked up from germline, CDR1 is SQVTM and CDR2 is ANQGSEA. The CDR3 contains 15 residues. V trimming: 3 bases; J trimming: 4 bases; junction bases outside the gene matches: 6. To note about this clonotype: Its antigen remains unidentified.

This sequence joins TRBV29-1 and TRBJ2-3; 11 positions match TRBD1. Sequenced sample: blood. The receptor comes from a man in his late teens or twenties in good health. CDR3 in amino acids: CSVERTGGDSDTQYF. CDR3 sequence (DNA): TGCAGCGTTGAGAGGACAGGGGGCGACTCAGATACGCAGTATTTT.